Described below is a single T cell receptor beta chain sequence and its context. Its specificity is unknown. This record belongs to a study of response to subunit inactivated influenza vaccine. Study findings and constraints: The authors put forward the suggestion that each seasonal influenza vaccination may bring in only a limited number of new T cells.

Trimming left V 1 base short and J 2 bases short, with 15 bases between. Germline lookup yields CDR1 MDHEN and CDR2 SYDVKM. The CDR3 is 16 residues long. Via MiXCR, TCRdb re-called the RT-PCR reads, giving one row per CDR3 protein. This repertoire shows under 200,000 distinct CDR3 sequences, about a tenth found once; its top ten account for under 15%. This clonotype originated in a man aged 50 to 60 who received an inactivated influenza vaccine. This chain links TRBV28 with TRBJ2-7; D is uncertain. Sequenced material: non-naive T cells sorted from PBMCs, taken around seven weeks after vaccination. The CDR3 sequence is CASSLSLQRQTYEQYF. In nucleotides, the CDR3 is TGTGCCAGCAGTTTATCTCTCCAAAGACAAACCTACGAGCAGTACTTC.